One sample yielded the 31 T cell receptor beta chains listed below, sequenced in a study of post-analysis software for immune sequencing data. Study-level points and caveats: In patients, roughly 5 TRBV segments were more frequent than in controls, with TRBV5-6, TRBV5-1 and TRBV20-1 among them.

Sequencing libraries made from TCR beta cDNA carried unique molecular identifiers. TCRdb re-called the PCR reads with MiXCR, one entry per CDR3 protein. This table has about 680,000 distinct CDR3 sequences, approximately 59% appearing once. These receptors' targets are unknown. Specimen: blood. These receptors originate from a girl aged 2-15 years with multiple sclerosis.

V usage is TRBV29-1 and J usage is TRBJ2-5; perhaps TRBD2 as D (5 bases). With the DNA end fitting TRBJ2-7 better, the J assignment may be wrong. The CDR3 length is 11 residues. Germline-derived CDR1 and CDR2 are SQVTM and ANQGSEA. This CDR3 reads CSVYTGYEQYF. The CDR3 DNA is TGCAGCGTTTATACGGGATACGAGCAGTACTTC.

The V and J genes are TRBV5-1 and TRBJ2-7; no reliable D call. The V end was cut by 3 bases, the J end by 3 bases, with 16 bases between. The length of the CDR3 is 15 residues. From germline, CDR1 is SGHRS and CDR2 YFSETQ. CDR3 DNA sequence: TGCGCCAGCAGCTCAGGCCGGAGAACCCTCTACGAGCAGTACTTC. It translates to CASSSGRRTLYEQYF.

The chain is built from TRBV6-6 and TRBJ2-7, with TRBD1 matching over 11 bases. The ends lost 5 bases at V and 6 bases at J; junction bases unmatched: 6. This CDR3 region has 14 residues. Germline values: CDR1 MNHNY, CDR2 SVGAGI (reference sequence). Here the CDR3 DNA reads TGTGCCAGCAGTGCAACCGGGACAGGGGGCGAGCAGTACTTC. Its protein product is CASSATGTGGEQYF.

The chain is built from TRBV6-6 and TRBJ1-5, with D possibly being TRBD1 (6 bases). Trimming left V 2 bases short and J 1 base short, with 9 bases between. The CDR3 loop spans 15 amino acids. Germline CDR1 is MNHNY and CDR2 is SVGAGI (reference sequence). CDR3 DNA sequence: TGTGCCAGCAGTTACGGGGGGCTGAGCAATCAGCCCCAGCATTTT. Translated: CASSYGGLSNQPQHF.

This clonotype was seen a handful of times. The genes are TRBV3-1 and TRBJ1-2; D is unclear. Germline assignment: CDR1 LGHDT and CDR2 YNNKEL (reference sequence). CDR3 size: 14 residues. The V and J ends lost 0 bases and 3 bases respectively, with 8 bases between them. The CDR3 is CASSQDLSYYGYTF. Written as DNA, the CDR3 is TGTGCCAGCAGCCAAGATTTGAGTTACTATGGCTACACCTTC. The entire variable domain, with the rest obtained from reference TRBV3-1 and TRBJ1-2, is as follows: DTAVSQTPKYLVTQMGNDKSIKCEQNLGHDTMYWYKQDSKKFLKIMFSYNNKELIINETVPNRFSPKSPDKAHLNLHINSLELGDSAVYFCASSQDLSYYGYTFGSGTRLTVV.

The chain is built from TRBV7-9 and TRBJ2-1; no firm D call. Germline lookup yields CDR1 SEHNR and CDR2 FQNEAQ (reference sequence). The CDR3 has 13 amino acids. Trimming stripped 1 base from V and 10 bases from J, with 11 bases between. CDR3 coding DNA: TGTGCCAGCAGCTTAGACGATGCACCAGAGCAGTTCTTC. Translation gives CASSLDDAPEQFF. Based on the CDR3 plus reference TRBV7-9 and TRBJ2-1, the full variable domain is DTGVSQNPRHKITKRGQNVTFRCDPISEHNRLYWYRQTLGQGPEFLTYFQNEAQLEKSRLLSDRFSAERPKGSFSTLEIQRTEQGDSAMYLCASSLDDAPEQFFGPGTRLTVL.

The chain uses TRBV27 and TRBJ1-5, with D unclear. Germline V lookup: CDR1 MNHEY, CDR2 SMNVEV (reference sequence). Deletions cut 3 bases from V and 5 bases from J, with 11 bases between. The CDR3 extends over 14 amino acids. The CDR3 loop reads CASSLSPLYQPQHF. CDR3 nucleotides: TGTGCCAGCAGTTTGAGTCCACTTTATCAGCCCCAGCATTTT.

Only a few counts were recorded for this clonotype. The V call is TRBV29-1, the J call TRBJ2-7, with D possibly being TRBD2 (5 bases). This CDR3 spans 12 amino acids. Germline V lookup: CDR1 SQVTM, CDR2 ANQGSEA. Trimming left V 2 bases short and J 1 base short, with 6 bases between. In DNA form, the CDR3 reads TGCAGCGTTGAATCGGGGTCCTACGAGCAGTACTTC. Its translation is CSVESGSYEQYF.

The chain joins TRBV11-2 to TRBJ1-6, with TRBD1 as a possible D gene (5 bases). The germline CDR1 and CDR2 sequences are SGHAT and FQNNGV. With 0 bases removed from V and 10 bases from J, the gap between germline ends came to 13 bases. The length of the CDR3 is 15 residues. The CDR3 is CASSLDRRGESPLHF. The CDR3, as DNA: TGTGCCAGCAGCTTAGATCGAAGGGGAGAGTCACCCCTCCACTTT.

J is TRBJ1-2 and V is TRBV28; D perhaps matches TRBD1 (6 bases). The germline V gene encodes CDR1 MDHEN and CDR2 SYDVKM. CDR3 length equals 14 residues. V lost 8 bases and J lost 4, with 17 bases in between. The CDR3 here is CASLGSGAAYGYTF. CDR3 DNA sequence: TGTGCCAGCCTAGGTTCGGGGGCGGCCTATGGCTACACCTTC.

This clonotype was counted only a few times. The junction departs from the called germline gene at one end, perhaps through a read error. This rearrangement joins TRBV19 to TRBJ2-5, with D tentatively TRBD2 (6 bases). Per germline, CDR1 LNHDA and CDR2 SQIVND (reference sequence). CDR3 length: 14 residues. Here the CDR3 reads CASSNGTLVETQYF. The CDR3 DNA sequence: TGTGCCAGCAGTAACGGGACTTTAGTCGAGACCCAGTACTTC.

This clonotype was seen just once. This chain's CDR3 is CASKVSGLAGGHNEQFF. The CDR3 nucleotides are TGTGCCAGCAAAGTTTCGGGACTAGCGGGGGGGCACAATGAGCAGTTCTTC. The chain couples TRBV12-3 or TRBV12-4 to TRBJ2-1; 16 nucleotides align to TRBD2. This CDR3 is 17 amino acids long. With 7 bases clipped from V and 5 bases from J, the junction kept 8 bases outside the gene matches.

This chain joins TRBV7-9 and TRBJ2-5; TRBD1 matches at 9 bases. V gave up 6 bases and J gave up 1 base; unmatched junction bases: 9. CDR1 and CDR2 from the germline V gene are SEHNR and FQNEAQ (reference sequence). This CDR3 spans 16 amino acids. The CDR3 region has the DNA TGTGCCAGCAGTCTATCGGGGACAGGGATCCAAGAGACCCAGTACTTC. Protein sequence: CASSLSGTGIQETQYF.

This clonotype has a handful of counts. The V gene is TRBV5-6, the J gene TRBJ2-5; D remains unclear. The J call could be wrong; TRBJ2-1 is a better fit for the DNA end. CDR1 and CDR2 (germline): SGHDT, YYEEEE. This CDR3 contains 14 residues. The DNA of the CDR3 is TGTGCCAGCAGCTTGGGGGTCCGGCAAGAGACCCAGTTCTTC. Its protein product is CASSLGVRQETQFF.

The chain has TRBV7-2 and TRBJ2-7; D is perhaps TRBD1 or TRBD2 (5 bases each). CDR1 is SGHTA, CDR2 FQGNSA, per germline. The CDR3 length is 14 residues. V was pared by 3 bases and J by 4 bases, with 13 bases between. CDR3 bases: TGTGCCAGCAGCTTGGCGAGGGGACCATACGAGCAGTACTTC. This encodes CASSLARGPYEQYF. The full variable domain, rest sourced from reference TRBV7-2 and TRBJ2-7, is GAGVSQSPSNKVTEKGKDVELRCDPISGHTALYWYRQSLGQGLEFLIYFQGNSAPDKSGLPSDRFSAERTGGSVSTLTIQRTQQEDSAVYLCASSLARGPYEQYFGPGTRLTVT.

The genes are TRBV5-1 and TRBJ1-2, with 8 nucleotides matching TRBD1. The CDR3 extends over 16 amino acids. V shed 0 bases, J shed 7 bases, and the junction held 11 bases outside the gene matches. The germline V gene has CDR1 SGHRS and CDR2 YFSETQ. This chain's CDR3 is CASSLEAGGNLRGYTF. CDR3 DNA sequence: TGCGCCAGCAGCTTGGAGGCAGGGGGCAATCTGCGTGGCTACACCTTC.

The V and J genes are TRBV12-3 or TRBV12-4 and TRBJ2-3, with D possibly being TRBD2 (6 bases). This CDR3 comprises 14 residues. The V end lost 5 bases, the J end lost 3 bases, and 12 bases lay between the germline ends. The CDR3 bases are TGTGCCAGCAGTGTTCTTGGGACTACAGATACGCAGTATTTT. Translation: CASSVLGTTDTQYF.

In this sample, this clonotype turned up a few times. The chain has TRBV5-1 and TRBJ2-3; 10 bases align to TRBD2. V dropped 0 bases and J dropped 2; count of bases not matched to a gene: 3. This CDR3 is 16 amino acids long. Germline CDR1 is SGHRS and CDR2 is YFSETQ. CDR3 bases: TGCGCCAGCAGCTTGGTTCTAGCGGGGGACACAGATACGCAGTATTTT. As protein: CASSLVLAGDTDTQYF.

This rearrangement joins TRBV18 to TRBJ2-1; D is tentatively TRBD1 or TRBD2 (5 bases each). Germline CDR1 KGHSH, CDR2 LQKENI. CDR3 length: 16 amino acids. V was shortened by 3 bases and J by 0 bases, with 12 bases between the two germline ends. The CDR3 nucleotides are TGTGCCAGCTCACCGGGGACCTACTCCTCCTACAATGAGCAGTTCTTC. Amino acid sequence: CASSPGTYSSYNEQFF.

The J gene is TRBJ1-1, the V gene TRBV7-2; D possibly corresponds to TRBD1 (6 bases). Trimming cost V 1 base and J 4 bases, with 13 bases left between them. There are 15 residues in the CDR3. Germline CDR1 reads SGHTA; CDR2 reads FQGNSA. The DNA for the CDR3 is TGTGCCAGCAGCTTAGTAGGGGGGATTCTCACTGAAGCTTTCTTT. Translated: CASSLVGGILTEAFF.

The chain carries TRBV7-3 and TRBJ2-6; possibly TRBD1 for D (5 bases). CDR1 and CDR2 (germline): SGHTA, FQGTGA. V gave up 1 base and J gave up 2 bases, with 9 bases separating them. This CDR3 is 16 amino acids long. CDR3 protein: CASSLSGATGANVLTF. DNA of the CDR3: TGTGCCAGCAGCTTAAGTGGGGCTACTGGGGCCAACGTCCTGACTTTC.

This clonotype was seen more than once but under ten times. This chain connects TRBV20-1 to TRBJ1-2; D unclear. CDR1 is DFQATT, CDR2 SNEGSKA, per germline (reference sequence). Trimming removed 3 bases from V and 6 bases from J, with 8 bases in between. The CDR3 consists of 11 residues. The CDR3 DNA is TGCAGTGCTAGGTCCAGAAATGGCTACACCTTC. It codes for CSARSRNGYTF.

As to this clonotype: At one of its ends the junction is not consistent with the germline gene, which may arise from a read error. This chain links TRBV7-9 with TRBJ2-1, with TRBD2 matching 11 bases. Germline CDR1 is SEHNR and CDR2 is FQNEAQ (reference sequence). The CDR3 runs 13 residues. The CDR3 region has the DNA TGTGCCAGCTGCTTAGCGGGAGGGGGGGAGCAGTTCTTC. Protein: CASCLAGGGEQFF.

The count of this clonotype is one. The rearrangement joins TRBV11-2 to TRBJ2-1; D remains unclear. V was trimmed by 5 bases and J by 10 bases, leaving 15 bases between them. The CDR3 covers 13 residues. Germline V gives CDR1 SGHAT, CDR2 FQNNGV. The CDR3 here is CASSPLPDREQFF. CDR3 in DNA: TGTGCCAGCAGCCCCCTACCCGATCGCGAGCAGTTCTTC.

This clonotype was seen a handful of times. The chain combines TRBV5-1 with TRBJ2-1; TRBD1 aligns across 8 bases. The germline V gene has CDR1 SGHRS and CDR2 YFSETQ. The CDR3 is made up of 16 amino acids. V trimming: 4 bases; J trimming: 0 bases; junction bases outside the gene matches: 6. This chain's CDR3 is CASSLVGTGSYNEQFF. The CDR3 nucleotides are TGCGCCAGCAGCCTGGTGGGGACAGGCTCCTACAATGAGCAGTTCTTC.

A word on this clonotype: A junction boundary mismatches the germline segment, possibly from a read error. CDR3 loop: CSFGQGNTGTQYF. The DNA of the CDR3 is TGCAGCTTCGGGCAGGGGAACACAGGTACGCAGTATTTT. The chain recombines TRBV29-1 with TRBJ2-3, with a tentative D call TRBD1 (6 bases). The CDR3 spans 13 residues. Germline assignment: CDR1 SQVTM and CDR2 ANQGSEA.

This clonotype was counted between two and nine times. This chain joins TRBV20-1 and TRBJ2-1; tentative D call: TRBD2 (7 bases). Germline CDR1 and CDR2: DFQATT and SNEGSKA (reference sequence). Trimming cost V 4 bases and J 9 bases, with 13 bases left between them. The CDR3 length is 12 residues. CDR3 in DNA: TGCAGTGCTAAGTGGAGGGGGGGTGAGCAGTTCTTC. Its protein is CSAKWRGGEQFF.

The chain couples TRBV6-2 or TRBV6-3 to TRBJ2-5; possible D gene TRBD2, 6 bases. V lost 0 bases, J lost 2 bases, and 10 bases lay in between. Germline V CDR1 and CDR2: MNHEY, SVGEGT. The CDR3 is made up of 15 amino acids. The CDR3 DNA follows: TGTGCCAGCAGTTACTCGGCGGGGCGGCAAGAGACCCAGTACTTC. Encoded protein: CASSYSAGRQETQYF.

The chain uses TRBV27 and TRBJ2-1, with D hard to call. The CDR3 extends over 11 amino acids. Trimming took 10 bases from V and 4 from J, leaving 8 bases between them. The germline V gene encodes CDR1 MNHEY and CDR2 SMNVEV (reference sequence). For the CDR3, the DNA is TGTGCCACCCACTATTACAATGAGCAGTTCTTC. Amino acid sequence: CATHYYNEQFF.

A few counts support this clonotype. The chain uses TRBV20-1 and TRBJ2-1; 10 nucleotides align to TRBD2. The CDR3 has 16 amino acids. Germline values: CDR1 DFQATT, CDR2 SNEGSKA (reference sequence). Losses at the gene ends were 6 bases for V and 2 bases for J; bases not matched to a gene: 10. Written as DNA, the CDR3 is TGCAGTGCCTCGCGAACAGCGGGAGGGACCTACAATGAGCAGTTCTTC. It codes for CSASRTAGGTYNEQFF.

The chain joins TRBV12-3 or TRBV12-4 to TRBJ2-1; 9 bases are a match to TRBD2. Trimming cost V 4 bases and J 2 bases; bases outside gene matches: 3. The CDR3 consists of 15 residues. The CDR3 sequence: CASSSRGGAYNEQFF. CDR3 DNA: TGTGCCAGCAGTTCTCGCGGGGGGGCCTACAATGAGCAGTTCTTC.